The following is a T cell receptor (beta chain) sequence with its context. The target antigen is unknown. Assay: immunoSEQ multiplex PCR; the TCRdb copy retains only in-frame clones and omits some. There are more than 95,000 clones in the sample; roughly 90% occur only once, and around 2.5% lies in the top ten. This entry is derived from a study of T cell responses to AZD1222 COVID-19 vaccine. The study's findings and limits: The study reported that nearly half of spike-specific TCRs target unmutated variant regions. Donors were largely white British and mainly female; clonal diversity was possibly underestimated.

CDR3 size: 13 residues. Germline loops: CDR1 LNHDA, CDR2 SQIVND (reference sequence). The V and J ends lost 3 bases and 4 bases respectively, with 9 bases between them. This chain joins TRBV19 and TRBJ1-1; D is undetermined. The sequence came from an adult in good health. Sequencing was performed on peripheral blood, taken on day 0 of AZD1222 vaccination. The CDR3, as DNA: TGTGCCAGTAGTATGAAATCCGGCACTGAAGCTTTCTTT. Translated: CASSMKSGTEAFF.